What follows are 20 T cell receptor beta chains derived from one specimen sequenced in a study of T-cell memory formation after mild COVID-19 (dated by TCRdb to the early 2020s). The library was generated by 5' RACE. The instrument was an Illumina NovaSeq 6000. TCRdb trimmed the raw reads at Q25, called clones with MiXCR and kept productive beta chains. Each CDR3 protein appears once, grouped with its most common genes and DNA. In this sample the table shows roughly 100,000 distinct CDR3 sequences, approximately 15% of which occur a single time. The ten largest clones add up to 28% of the sample. Sequencing was done on a sample of PBMCs or a T cell subset sorted from them (not recorded which). The receptors originated from an adult woman who had mild COVID-19 (a few samples of this study predate the infection). The sample titles of this study are shuffled in the database, so cell type and time point are left out; the donor was told from shared clones.

In its sample, this clonotype was seen a few times. The chain couples TRBV10-3 to TRBJ1-1; D may be TRBD1 (5 bases). The germline V gene has CDR1 ENHRY and CDR2 SYGVKD. The CDR3 is 14 amino acids. Trimming removed 6 bases at V and 1 base at J, with 12 bases between. The CDR3 DNA follows: TGTGCCATCAGGGGGCCGGGCCGGAACACTGAAGCTTTCTTT. Translating it yields CAIRGPGRNTEAFF.

The chain uses TRBV7-2 and TRBJ2-2, with TRBD2 matching 7 bases. The length of the CDR3 is 19 residues. V shed 3 bases and J 3 bases; nucleotides not matched to a gene: 16. Germline-derived CDR1 and CDR2 are SGHTA and FQGNSA. CDR3 sequence (DNA): TGTGCCAGCAGCTTCTTTTCCGGACGGGACTACCAATACACCGGGGAGCTGTTTTTT. Residues: CASSFFSGRDYQYTGELFF.

V gene TRBV15 combines with J gene TRBJ2-3; TRBD2 aligns across 15 bases. This CDR3 comprises 19 residues. The germline CDR1 and CDR2 sequences are LNHNV and YYDKDF (reference sequence). The V and J ends lost 0 bases and 0 bases, in that order; junction bases with no gene match: 4. Here the CDR3 reads CATSRDWGLAGGSTDTQYF. CDR3 coding DNA: TGTGCCACCAGCAGAGATTGGGGACTAGCGGGAGGAAGCACAGATACGCAGTATTTT.

This chain connects TRBV7-9 to TRBJ1-1; 10 nucleotides align to TRBD1. V shed 5 bases, J shed 2 bases, and the junction held 5 bases outside the gene matches. The CDR3 is made up of 15 amino acids. Germline values: CDR1 SEHNR, CDR2 FQNEAQ (reference sequence). The CDR3 DNA is TGTGCCAGCAGCCGGACAGGGGGGAGTAACACTGAAGCTTTCTTT. As protein: CASSRTGGSNTEAFF.

This clonotype was seen only a few times. V and J are TRBV5-1 and TRBJ1-1; the D gene is possibly TRBD1 (5 bases). Germline values: CDR1 SGHRS, CDR2 YFSETQ. CDR3 length: 16 residues. The V end lost 3 bases, the J end lost 0 bases, and 15 bases lay between the germline ends. The CDR3 DNA reads as TGCGCCAGCAGCTCCGGGGTTGGGGCGGTGAACACTGAAGCTTTCTTT. It specifies CASSSGVGAVNTEAFF.

The chain is built from TRBV19 and TRBJ1-5; no definite D call. The germline gives CDR1 LNHDA, CDR2 SQIVND (reference sequence). The CDR3 sequence is 12 residues long. Trimming shortened V by 6 bases and J by 0 bases, and 3 bases separated the two germline ends. CDR3 nucleotide sequence: TGTGCCAGTAGATATAGCAATCAGCCCCAGCATTTT. Translating gives CASRYSNQPQHF.

This clonotype was detected a few times. This rearrangement joins TRBV20-1 to TRBJ2-2, with 7 positions matching TRBD2. This CDR3 is 15 amino acids long. CDR1 DFQATT and CDR2 SNEGSKA come from the germline V gene (reference sequence). The V gene end was trimmed by 6 bases and the J gene end by 6 bases; junction bases not matched to a gene: 13. The CDR3 nucleotides are TGCAGTGCCCGGGAACTCACTAGCGAAGCCGGGGAGCTGTTTTTT. As protein: CSARELTSEAGELFF.

This chain connects TRBV24-1 to TRBJ2-1; possibly TRBD1 for D (6 bases). The V gene lost 3 bases and the J gene lost 4 bases, with 21 bases spanning the gap. Germline V CDR1 and CDR2: KGHDR, SFDVKD. The CDR3 totals 18 residues. The CDR3 loop is CATSDERVQGFMYNEQFF. CDR3 DNA sequence: TGTGCCACCAGTGATGAGAGAGTACAGGGATTTATGTACAATGAGCAGTTCTTC.

The rearrangement links TRBV29-1 to TRBJ2-7; D call uncertain. In germline, CDR1 is SQVTM, CDR2 ANQGSEA. Trimming took 1 base from V and 4 from J, leaving 14 bases between them. The CDR3 spans 14 residues. The CDR3 region is CSVEVTDTPYEQYF. The CDR3 bases are TGCAGCGTTGAAGTAACAGACACACCTTACGAGCAGTACTTC.

The chain joins TRBV11-2 to TRBJ2-3, with unresolved D. The CDR3 runs to 15 residues. Trimming shortened V by 5 bases and J by 4 bases, and 16 bases separated the two germline ends. Per germline, CDR1 SGHAT and CDR2 FQNNGV. The CDR3: CASSDGPFGADTQYF. As DNA, the CDR3 is TGTGCCAGCAGCGACGGACCATTTGGGGCAGATACGCAGTATTTT.

This clonotype has a handful of counts. V usage is TRBV7-8 and J usage is TRBJ2-3; 7 bases map to TRBD2. CDR1 is SGHVS, CDR2 FQNEAQ, per germline. The V gene end was trimmed by 4 bases and the J gene end by 2 bases; junction bases not matched to a gene: 9. The CDR3 has 16 amino acids. The CDR3 loop is CASSSRSGGDTDTQYF. The CDR3 nucleotides are TGTGCCAGCAGCTCCCGGAGTGGGGGGGACACAGATACGCAGTATTTT.

The rearrangement uses TRBV27 and TRBJ2-7, with D perhaps TRBD1 or TRBD2 (5 bases each). CDR3 size: 13 residues. V lost 2 bases to trimming and J lost 2 bases, with 7 bases between them. CDR1 and CDR2 (germline): MNHEY, SMNVEV (reference sequence). CDR3 nucleotides: TGTGCCAGCAGTTTAAGGGACCCCTACGAGCAGTACTTC. Translated, it gives CASSLRDPYEQYF.

This clonotype was counted only a few times. The V and J genes are TRBV10-3 and TRBJ2-2; D gene uncertain. Germline V gene lookup returns CDR1 ENHRY and CDR2 SYGVKD. The CDR3 spans 17 residues. Trimming removed 2 bases from V and 4 bases from J, with 17 bases in between. Here the CDR3 DNA reads TGTGCCATCAGTGAGGTTCTAATCGCGGAGCCCACCGGGGAGCTGTTTTTT. This sequence encodes CAISEVLIAEPTGELFF.

The chain employs TRBV20-1 and TRBJ2-5; the match to TRBD1 covers 8 bases. J lost 1 base, V lost 2 bases, and 3 bases had no gene match. Germline assignment: CDR1 DFQATT and CDR2 SNEGSKA (reference sequence). The CDR3 sequence is 14 residues long. CDR3 residues: CSARPDRGQETQYF. The CDR3 region has the DNA TGCAGTGCTAGACCAGACAGGGGCCAAGAGACCCAGTACTTC.

This clonotype was recorded a few times. The chain couples TRBV6-2 or TRBV6-3 to TRBJ2-1; D assignment may be TRBD1 or TRBD2 (5 bases each). Germline CDR1 and CDR2: MNHEY and SVGEGT. The V end lost 4 bases, the J end lost 6 bases, and 16 bases lay between the germline ends. CDR3 size: 15 residues. In DNA form, the CDR3 reads TGTGCCAGCAGTTCCACACCGGGACCAATCAATGAGCAGTTCTTC. Its translation is CASSSTPGPINEQFF.

This clonotype was observed at least ten times. CDR3 region: CASSLSDTQYF. CDR3 nucleotides: TGTGCCAGCAGCTTATCAGATACGCAGTATTTT. The gene calls are TRBV7-9 and TRBJ2-3; D remains ambiguous. Trimming stripped 2 bases from V and 4 bases from J, with 1 base between. CDR1 is SEHNR, CDR2 FQNEAQ, per germline (reference sequence). The CDR3 is 11 amino acids.

This clonotype was observed a few times. CDR3 in DNA: TGCGCCAGCAGCCAAGACGGGGCAGGGGGCAATCAGCCCCAGCATTTT. Translation gives CASSQDGAGGNQPQHF. This sequence joins TRBV4-1 and TRBJ1-5; tentative D call: TRBD1 (6 bases). V shed 0 bases and J shed 2 bases, with 11 bases lying between them. The CDR3 runs 16 residues. In germline, CDR1 is MGHRA, CDR2 YSYEKL.

The chain joins TRBV7-8 to TRBJ1-2; weak D call: TRBD1 (6 bases). The CDR3 is 18 amino acids. CDR1 is SGHVS and CDR2 is FQNEAQ in the germline V gene. V lost 2 bases to trimming and J lost 4 bases, with 23 bases between them. DNA of the CDR3: TGTGCCAGCAGCTTATGGACTCAGGGGCGCCGAGACCTCTATGGCTACACCTTC. As protein: CASSLWTQGRRDLYGYTF.

The rearrangement uses TRBV10-2 and TRBJ1-1; D may be TRBD1 (6 bases). The CDR3 is made up of 17 amino acids. Trimming shortened V by 0 bases and J by 1 base, and 15 bases separated the two germline ends. In germline, CDR1 is WSHSY, CDR2 SAAADI. CDR3 nucleotides: TGCGCCAGCAGTGAGTCTACAGGGATTAGGGAGAACACTGAAGCTTTCTTT. Encoded protein: CASSESTGIRENTEAFF.

The J gene is TRBJ1-5, the V gene TRBV12-3 or TRBV12-4; no reliable D call. The CDR3 contains 14 residues. The V and J ends lost 6 bases and 3 bases respectively, with 12 bases between them. CDR3 nucleotides: TGTGCCAGCAGCTTTGGGCCCGACAATCAGCCCCAGCATTTT. It translates to CASSFGPDNQPQHF.